The T cell receptor (beta chain) under discussion was sequenced for a study of shared clonotypes between healthy human individuals. Study-wide context: Each donor's CD4 naive and CD4 memory cells filled three plates apiece, CD8 naive two, and CD8 memory one.

This table comes from immunoSEQ multiplex PCR, and its TCRdb copy is limited to in-frame clones, with some not included. The sample lists roughly 2.1 million clones; just over 90% were seen once. Naive CD8 cells, CD45RO-negative and positively selected for CCR7, excluded terminally differentiated effector memory CD45RA+ cells. The CDR3 runs to 15 residues. V dropped 4 bases and J dropped 7; count of bases not matched to a gene: 12. Germline V gene lookup returns CDR1 GTSNPN and CDR2 SVGIG (reference sequence). Sequenced: naive CD8+ T cells from PBMCs. The chain combines TRBV30 with TRBJ2-1, with 8 bases matching TRBD1. The receptor was isolated from a young man in good health. Some clones in this sample may be carry-over from other donors' samples. The CDR3 region has the DNA TGTGCCTGGACCCATCCGGGACAGGTGAAAAATGAGCAGTTCTTC. Its protein product is CAWTHPGQVKNEQFF.